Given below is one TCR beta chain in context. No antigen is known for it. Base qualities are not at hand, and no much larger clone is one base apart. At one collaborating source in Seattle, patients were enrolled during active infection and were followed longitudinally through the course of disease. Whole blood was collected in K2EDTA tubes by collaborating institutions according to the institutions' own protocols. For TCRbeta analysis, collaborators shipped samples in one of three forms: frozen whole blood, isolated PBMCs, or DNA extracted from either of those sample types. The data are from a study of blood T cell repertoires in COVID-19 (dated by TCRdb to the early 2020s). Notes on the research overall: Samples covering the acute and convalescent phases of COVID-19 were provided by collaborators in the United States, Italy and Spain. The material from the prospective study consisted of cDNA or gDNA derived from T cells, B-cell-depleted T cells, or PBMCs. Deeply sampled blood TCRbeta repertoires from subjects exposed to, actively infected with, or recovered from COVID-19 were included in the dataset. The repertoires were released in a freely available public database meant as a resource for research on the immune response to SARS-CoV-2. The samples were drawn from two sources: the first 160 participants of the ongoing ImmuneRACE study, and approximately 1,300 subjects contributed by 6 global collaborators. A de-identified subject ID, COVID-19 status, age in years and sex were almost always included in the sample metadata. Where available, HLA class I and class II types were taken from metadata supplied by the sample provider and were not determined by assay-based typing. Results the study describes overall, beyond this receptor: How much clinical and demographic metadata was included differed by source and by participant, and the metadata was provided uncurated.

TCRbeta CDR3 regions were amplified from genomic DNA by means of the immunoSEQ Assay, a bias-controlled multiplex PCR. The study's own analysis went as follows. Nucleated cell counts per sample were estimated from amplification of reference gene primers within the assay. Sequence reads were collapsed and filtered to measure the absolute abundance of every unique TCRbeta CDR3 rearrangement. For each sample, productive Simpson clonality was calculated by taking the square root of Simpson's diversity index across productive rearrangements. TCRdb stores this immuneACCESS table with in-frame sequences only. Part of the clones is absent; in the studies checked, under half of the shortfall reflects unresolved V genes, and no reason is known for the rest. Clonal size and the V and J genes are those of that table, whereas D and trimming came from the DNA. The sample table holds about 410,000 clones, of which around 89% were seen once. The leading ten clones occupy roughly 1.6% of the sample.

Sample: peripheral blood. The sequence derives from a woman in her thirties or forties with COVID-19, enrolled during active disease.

The bases read TGTGCCAGCAGTTTCATACGGGGGTTGAACACCGGGGAGCTGTTTTTT. It codes for CASSFIRGLNTGELFF. The chain couples TRBV28 to TRBJ2-2; perhaps TRBD2 is the D gene, with 6 bases matching. V loses 3 bases of germline sequence and J loses 1 base, and the interval between the two ends is 12 bases. The CDR3 numbers 16 residues from cysteine through phenylalanine. Here the CDR3 DNA is all that survives: 48 bases in frame from base 1. Via the germline V gene, CDR1 is MDHEN and CDR2 SYDVKM. Where the CDR3 stops, the reference TRBV28 and TRBJ2-2 genes take over; the full variable domain is DVKVTQSSRYLVKRTGEKVFLECVQDMDHENMFWYRQDPGLGLRLIYFSYDVKMKEKGDIPEGYSVSREKKERFSLILESASTNQTSMYLCASSFIRGLNTGELFFGEGSRLTVL.